This T cell receptor beta chain was found in a study of T cell responses to AZD1222 COVID-19 vaccine. Study results and caveats: Targeting of unmutated variant regions was reportedly seen in nearly half of spike-specific TCRs. Recipients of AZD1222 seropositive at baseline numbered only five or six. Elevations in Spike-specific TCR breadth and depth followed administration of two AZD1222 doses.

The length of the CDR3 is 13 residues. The germline V and J ends were trimmed by 5 bases and 8 bases, with 12 bases remaining between them. The germline gives CDR1 SGHNT, CDR2 YENEEA. The table came from immunoSEQ multiplex PCR; TCRdb's copy has only in-frame clones and leaves some out. Of some 160,000 clones detected, more than 90% appear once; the ten largest clones hold roughly 1.6%. Notes on this clone: Its target is unknown.

The rearrangement uses TRBV11-3 and TRBJ2-2, with D uncertain. The sequencing here drew on peripheral blood, taken on day 0 of AZD1222 vaccination. The clonotype was recovered from an adult in good health. The CDR3 DNA reads TGTGCCAGCAGCCCCAGTCGTCGGGGGGAGCTGTTTTTT. Translating it yields CASSPSRRGELFF.